Sequencing of this T cell receptor beta chain was carried out in a study of tumour-infiltrating T cells in Burkitt lymphoma. About the research overall: Patients covered every epidemiological subtype of Burkitt lymphoma. Survival, overall and progression-free, tracked with productive clonality.

The study's findings and limits: Several public clonotypes recurred in numerous Burkitt lymphoma patients.

The sample holds a few counts of this clone. The antigen is unknown. At one end the junction does not follow the germline gene, possibly because of a read error. Method: immunoSEQ multiplex PCR; TCRdb's copy keeps in-frame clones and lacks some. In the table there are approximately 1,200 clones, approximately 16% of which are singletons. This CDR3 spans 15 amino acids. From germline, CDR1 is MGHRA and CDR2 YSYEKL. The specimen was tumor tissue. V is TRBV4-1 and J is TRBJ1-5, with D possibly being TRBD1 (5 bases). This receptor was taken from a human donor with Burkitt lymphoma. The DNA for the CDR3 is TGCGCCAGCAGCCGGGATTTACAGGTAGATCAGCTCCAGCATTTT. Translating it yields CASSRDLQVDQLQHF.